A selection of T cell receptor beta chains follows, all from one sample in a study of OX40 agonist ivuxolimab in advanced cancers. The table came from immunoSEQ multiplex PCR; TCRdb's copy has only in-frame clones and leaves some out. The data show 77,000 or so clones, around 85% seen once. This material consisted of CD4+ or CD8+ T cells sorted from blood, taken in a trial of the OX40 agonist ivuxolimab. The origin of the receptors is an adult with an advanced solid tumor such as melanoma, head and neck, liver or kidney cancer. Each CDR3 is given with its conserved first and last residue. The D gene is left open where the match is weak. Clone size is shown for a subset of rows, as once, few, many or a class of expanded clone.

TRBJ2-1,NA,TRBV7-3,TRBD2,CASTPSLVLAGGEQFF,TGTGCCAGCACCCCTAGCTTGGTACTAGCGGGAGGGGAGCAGTTCTTC
TRBJ2-1,NA,TRBV9,NA,CASSVGPYNEQFF,TGTGCCAGCAGCGTAGGCCCGTACAATGAGCAGTTCTTC
TRBJ1-5,NA,TRBV18,NA,CASSPQLQGNQPQHF,TGTGCCAGCTCACCACAATTACAGGGAAATCAGCCCCAGCATTTT
TRBJ2-5,NA,TRBV19,TRBD2,CASRPSGRETQYF,TGTGCCAGTAGACCTAGCGGGCGGGAGACCCAGTACTTC
TRBJ2-3,NA,TRBV10-1,TRBD2,CASSDSSGGLDTQYF,TGCGCCAGCAGTGATTCTAGCGGGGGACTAGATACGCAGTATTTT
TRBJ2-7,once,TRBV5-4,NA,CASSFGGVSSHEQYF,TGTGCCAGCAGCTTTGGTGGCGTTAGTAGCCACGAGCAGTACTTC
TRBJ1-3,NA,TRBV18,NA,CASSPITQGAGNTIYF,TGTGCCAGCTCACCGATCACACAGGGAGCGGGAAACACCATATATTTT
TRBJ2-7,NA,TRBV5-5,NA,CASSLGGYSYEQYF,TGTGCCAGCAGCTTGGGCGGATACTCCTACGAGCAGTACTTC
TRBJ2-3,NA,TRBV11-2,NA,CASSLKSDTQYF,TGTGCCAGCAGCTTAAAATCGGATACGCAGTATTTT
TRBJ1-1,few,TRBV29-1,NA,CSVMAGYTEAFF,TGCAGCGTTATGGCAGGCTACACTGAAGCTTTCTTT
TRBJ2-1,NA,TRBV10-1,NA,CASSQSLNNEQFF,TGCGCCAGCAGTCAGTCCTTAAACAATGAGCAGTTCTTC
TRBJ1-1,NA,TRBV9,NA,CASSRTALMNTEAFF,TGTGCCAGCAGTCGGACAGCTCTTATGAACACTGAAGCTTTCTTT
TRBJ1-3,NA,TRBV6-1,NA,CASSEASGAGNTIYF,TGTGCCAGCAGTGAAGCCTCAGGGGCTGGAAACACCATATATTTT
TRBJ2-7,NA,TRBV30,TRBD1,CAWSAGTGVSYEQYF,TGTGCCTGGAGTGCCGGGACAGGGGTATCCTACGAGCAGTACTTC
TRBJ1-1,few,TRBV30,TRBD1,CAWSRQGLGNTEAFF,TGTGCCTGGAGTAGACAGGGGCTCGGGAACACTGAAGCTTTCTTT
TRBJ2-5,NA,TRBV5-4,NA,CASSLGLRETQYF,TGTGCCAGCAGCTTGGGACTAAGAGAGACCCAGTACTTC
TRBJ2-1,NA,TRBV9,TRBD2,CASSVVSGGWNEQFF,TGTGCCAGCAGCGTAGTTAGCGGGGGGTGGAATGAGCAGTTCTTC
TRBJ1-5,NA,TRBV19,NA,CASSILGQRGSQPQHF,TGTGCCAGTAGTATACTCGGTCAGAGGGGCAGTCAGCCCCAGCATTTT
TRBJ1-4,NA,TRBV28,NA,CASSLIPLGDNEKLFF,TGTGCCAGCAGTTTAATTCCCTTAGGTGATAATGAAAAACTGTTTTTT
TRBJ1-5,once,TRBV28,TRBD1,CASSGRGRGNNQPQHF,TGTGCCAGCAGTGGAAGGGGGCGCGGGAACAATCAGCCCCAGCATTTT
TRBJ2-5,once,TRBV2,NA,CASSPRETQYF,TGTGCCAGCAGCCCTCGGGAGACCCAGTACTTC
TRBJ1-5,NA,TRBV5-1,NA,CASQEPGQPQHF,TGCGCCAGCCAAGAACCGGGACAGCCCCAGCATTTT
TRBJ2-5,NA,TRBV2,TRBD2,CASTMGGNQETQYF,TGTGCCAGCACCATGGGAGGGAACCAAGAGACCCAGTACTTC
TRBJ2-1,NA,TRBV7-8,TRBD1,CASSLVQGAYNEQFF,TGTGCCAGCAGCTTAGTCCAGGGGGCGTACAATGAGCAGTTCTTC
TRBJ2-3,NA,TRBV10-1,NA,CASTSGDTQYF,TGCGCCAGCACCTCCGGGGATACGCAGTATTTT
TRBJ2-7,NA,TRBV7-3,TRBD1,CASSLTGTGSDEQYF,TGTGCCAGCAGCTTAACCGGGACAGGCAGTGACGAGCAGTACTTC
TRBJ2-4,few,TRBV5-8,NA,CASSLMLNIQYF,TGTGCCAGCAGCTTGATGCTAAACATTCAGTACTTC
TRBJ1-2,NA,TRBV5-5,TRBD1,CASSQDLGQDWGYTF,TGTGCCAGCAGCCAAGATCTGGGACAGGATTGGGGCTACACCTTC
TRBJ1-4,NA,TRBV5-1,TRBD1,CASSLRGTGAATNEKLFF,TGCGCCAGCAGCTTGAGAGGGACAGGAGCTGCAACTAATGAAAAACTGTTTTTT
TRBJ2-2,few,TRBV4-1,TRBD1,CASSQVGQGELFF,TGCGCCAGCAGCCAAGTGGGACAGGGGGAGCTGTTTTTT
TRBJ2-1,NA,TRBV5-1,TRBD1,CASSLVDRDGEQFF,TGCGCCAGCAGCTTGGTGGACAGGGATGGTGAGCAGTTCTTC
TRBJ2-7,NA,TRBV7-9,NA,CASSYRSGVYEQYF,TGTGCCAGCAGCTACCGGTCTGGCGTCTACGAGCAGTACTTC
TRBJ2-2,NA,TRBV19,NA,CATAGTKKTGELFF,TGTGCCACCGCAGGGACCAAGAAAACCGGGGAGCTGTTTTTT
TRBJ1-1,NA,TRBV7-9,NA,CASSRLTLSQGSDTEAFF,TGTGCCAGCAGCCGCCTCACTTTGTCTCAAGGGAGCGACACTGAAGCTTTCTTT
TRBJ2-3,NA,TRBV27,TRBD2,CASSPTSGGPDTQYF,TGTGCCAGCAGTCCCACCAGCGGGGGTCCAGATACGCAGTATTTT
TRBJ1-1,NA,TRBV5-1,NA,CASSASTNRDTTGAFF,TGCGCCAGCAGCGCCAGCACGAACCGGGACACCACGGGAGCTTTCTTT
TRBJ2-2,many,TRBV6-6,TRBD1,CASRRGTGARTGELFF,TGTGCCAGCAGACGAGGGACAGGGGCGCGGACCGGGGAGCTGTTTTTT
TRBJ2-5,NA,TRBV4-2,NA,CASSQAGNLNGETQYF,TGTGCCAGCAGCCAAGCGGGCAATCTTAACGGGGAGACCCAGTACTTC
TRBJ1-2,NA,TRBV14,TRBD1,CASSPLRQGSFNYGYTF,TGTGCCAGCAGCCCGTTACGACAGGGGAGTTTTAACTATGGCTACACCTTC
TRBJ2-7,NA,TRBV5-1,NA,CASSRDGPYEQYF,TGCGCCAGCAGCCGGGACGGCCCCTACGAGCAGTACTTC
TRBJ2-7,NA,TRBV2,TRBD2,CASSESGVYEQYF,TGTGCCAGCAGTGAAAGCGGGGTTTACGAGCAGTACTTC
TRBJ2-7,NA,TRBV5-4,NA,CASSPAGPSSYEQYF,TGTGCCAGCAGCCCGGCAGGGCCCTCCTCCTACGAGCAGTACTTC
TRBJ2-3,NA,TRBV5-1,TRBD2,CASSPLATSTDTQYF,TGCGCCAGCAGCCCACTAGCGACTAGCACAGATACGCAGTATTTT
TRBJ2-7,NA,TRBV7-2,NA,CASSSLRGALSYEQYF,TGTGCCAGCAGCTCCTTACGGGGGGCGCTCTCCTACGAGCAGTACTTC
TRBJ1-6,NA,TRBV4-1,NA,CASSQEGPFGSPLHF,TGCGCCAGCAGCCAAGAAGGGCCCTTCGGTTCACCCCTCCACTTT
TRBJ2-7,NA,TRBV30,TRBD1,CALGQGLWEQYF,TGTGCCTTGGGACAGGGGTTATGGGAGCAGTACTTC
TRBJ1-2,NA,TRBV7-2,NA,CASSQPLIYGYTF,TGTGCCAGCAGCCAACCCCTCATCTATGGCTACACCTTC
TRBJ2-7,NA,TRBV19,NA,CASSPGRQVTYEQYF,TGTGCCAGTAGTCCCGGAAGACAGGTAACCTACGAGCAGTACTTC
TRBJ2-3,NA,TRBV5-8,NA,CASSLGTRQDTQYF,TGTGCCAGCAGCTTGGGGACTCGTCAAGATACGCAGTATTTT
TRBJ2-7,NA,TRBV10-3,NA,CAIRGDVLTYEQYF,TGTGCCATCAGGGGGGACGTTTTAACCTACGAGCAGTACTTC
TRBJ2-1,NA,TRBV28,TRBD1,CASSLFRGSEQFF,TGTGCCAGCAGTTTATTCAGGGGGAGTGAGCAGTTCTTC
TRBJ1-1,NA,TRBV7-8,NA,CASSLVLNTEAFF,TGTGCCAGCAGCTTAGTCTTAAACACTGAAGCTTTCTTT